This T cell receptor (beta chain) originates from a study of T cell repertoires in cytomegalovirus infection. Study overall: Public TCR beta signatures provided an indication of both CMV infection and a matching HLA type.

Broader study findings: The study found HLA-C-restricted CMV-specific TCR beta clonotypes dominating the ex vivo response. Public TCR beta family frequency separated CMV-and-HLA carriers, including in an independent cohort.

TCRdb called the reads again in MiXCR, with one record for every CDR3 protein. The data hold some 350,000 distinct CDR3 sequences, with roughly 20% observed a single time. Per germline, CDR1 MDHEN and CDR2 SYDVKM. The V and J ends lost 6 bases and 9 bases respectively, with 21 bases between them. The CDR3 runs 15 residues. On this clonotype: Its antigen is still unknown.

The gene calls are TRBV28 and TRBJ1-5; D is perhaps TRBD1 (5 bases). This clonotype was obtained from a human donor in good health (CMV status not recorded). Some clones in this sample may be carry-over from other donors' samples. Sequencing was done on a sample of PBMCs. The chain's CDR3 is CASSRRATGTGPQHF. The CDR3, as DNA: TGTGCCAGCAGCCGACGGGCCACGGGGACGGGGCCCCAGCATTTT.